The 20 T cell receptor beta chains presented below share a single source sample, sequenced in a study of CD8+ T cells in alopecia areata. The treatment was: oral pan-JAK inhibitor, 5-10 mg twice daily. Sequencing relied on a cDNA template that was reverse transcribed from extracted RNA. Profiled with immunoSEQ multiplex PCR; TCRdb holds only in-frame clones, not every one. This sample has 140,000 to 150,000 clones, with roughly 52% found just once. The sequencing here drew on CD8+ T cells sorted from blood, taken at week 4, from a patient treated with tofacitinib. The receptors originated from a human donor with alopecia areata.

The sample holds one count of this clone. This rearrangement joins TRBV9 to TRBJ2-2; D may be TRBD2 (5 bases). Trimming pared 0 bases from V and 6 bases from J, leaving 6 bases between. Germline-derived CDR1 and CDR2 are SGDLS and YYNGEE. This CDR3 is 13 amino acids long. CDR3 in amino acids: CASSVASSGELFF. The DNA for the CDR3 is TGTGCCAGCAGCGTAGCTAGCTCCGGGGAGCTGTTTTTT.

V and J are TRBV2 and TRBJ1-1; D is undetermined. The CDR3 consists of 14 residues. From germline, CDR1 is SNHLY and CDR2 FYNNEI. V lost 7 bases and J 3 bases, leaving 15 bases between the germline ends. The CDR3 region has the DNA TGTGCCAGCAAATGGGGTGAAAGGGACACTGAAGCTTTCTTT. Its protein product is CASKWGERDTEAFF.

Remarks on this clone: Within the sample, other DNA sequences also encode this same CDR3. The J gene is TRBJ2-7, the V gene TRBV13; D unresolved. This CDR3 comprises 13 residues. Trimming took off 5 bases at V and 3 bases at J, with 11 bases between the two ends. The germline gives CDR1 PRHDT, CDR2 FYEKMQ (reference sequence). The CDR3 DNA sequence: TGTGCCAGCAGCCTCGGACGGAGCTACGAGCAGTACTTC. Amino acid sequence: CASSLGRSYEQYF.

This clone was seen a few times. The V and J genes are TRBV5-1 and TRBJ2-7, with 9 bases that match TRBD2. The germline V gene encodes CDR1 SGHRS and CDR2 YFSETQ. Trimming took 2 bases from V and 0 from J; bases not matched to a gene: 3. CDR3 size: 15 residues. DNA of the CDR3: TGCGCCAGCAGCTTAGCGGGAGGAGTCTCCTACGAGCAGTACTTC. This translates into CASSLAGGVSYEQYF.

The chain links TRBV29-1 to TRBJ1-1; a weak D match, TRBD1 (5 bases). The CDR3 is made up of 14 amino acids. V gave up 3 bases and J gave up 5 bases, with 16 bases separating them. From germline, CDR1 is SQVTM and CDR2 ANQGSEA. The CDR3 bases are TGCAGCGTTGATGGGCAGGGAGGCAATACTGAAGCTTTCTTT. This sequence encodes CSVDGQGGNTEAFF. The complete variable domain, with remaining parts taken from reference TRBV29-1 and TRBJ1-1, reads SAVISQKPSRDICQRGTSLTIQCQVDSQVTMMFWYRQQPGQSLTLIATANQGSEATYESGFVIDKFPISRPNLTFSTLTVSNMSPEDSSIYLCSVDGQGGNTEAFFGQGTRLTVV.

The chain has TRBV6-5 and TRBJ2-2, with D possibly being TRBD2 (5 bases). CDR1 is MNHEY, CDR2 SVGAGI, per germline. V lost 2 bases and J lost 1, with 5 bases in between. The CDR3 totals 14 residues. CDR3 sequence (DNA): TGTGCCAGCAGTTACGGACTGAACACCGGGGAGCTGTTTTTT. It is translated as CASSYGLNTGELFF.

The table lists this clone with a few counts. CDR3 in DNA: TGCGCCAGCAGCCCGGGGCTTCCGATCGATGAGCAGTTCTTC. Protein: CASSPGLPIDEQFF. The rearrangement uses TRBV5-1 and TRBJ2-1; either TRBD1 or TRBD2 may supply D (5 bases each). The CDR3 consists of 14 residues. Germline V gives CDR1 SGHRS, CDR2 YFSETQ. Trimming took 4 bases from V and 8 from J, leaving 16 bases between them.

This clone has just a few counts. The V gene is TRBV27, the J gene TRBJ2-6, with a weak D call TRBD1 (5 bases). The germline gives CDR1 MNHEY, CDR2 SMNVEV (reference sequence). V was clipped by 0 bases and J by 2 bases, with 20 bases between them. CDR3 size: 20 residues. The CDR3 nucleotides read TGTGCCAGCAGTTTATCGGGGCTGGGGCAGGCCAGTACTGGGGCCAACGTCCTGACTTTC. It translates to CASSLSGLGQASTGANVLTF.

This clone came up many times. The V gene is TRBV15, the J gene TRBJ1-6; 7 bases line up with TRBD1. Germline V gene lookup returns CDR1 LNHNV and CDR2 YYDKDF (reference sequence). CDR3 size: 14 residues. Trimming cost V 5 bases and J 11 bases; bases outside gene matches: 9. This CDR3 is CATSLTGESAPLHF. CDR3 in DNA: TGTGCCACCAGCCTCACAGGGGAAAGCGCACCCCTCCACTTT.

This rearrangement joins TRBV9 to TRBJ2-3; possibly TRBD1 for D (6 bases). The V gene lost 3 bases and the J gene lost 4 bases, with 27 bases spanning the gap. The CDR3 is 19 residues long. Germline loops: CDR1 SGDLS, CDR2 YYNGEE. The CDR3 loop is CASSEKGRGTALDSDTQYF. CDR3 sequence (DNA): TGTGCCAGCAGCGAGAAGGGTAGGGGGACCGCACTCGACTCAGATACGCAGTATTTT.

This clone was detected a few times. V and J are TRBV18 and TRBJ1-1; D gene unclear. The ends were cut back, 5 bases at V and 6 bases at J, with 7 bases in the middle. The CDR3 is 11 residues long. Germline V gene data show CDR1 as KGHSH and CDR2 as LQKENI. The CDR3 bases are TGTGCCAGCTCAGCCCCTCCTGAAGCTTTCTTT. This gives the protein CASSAPPEAFF. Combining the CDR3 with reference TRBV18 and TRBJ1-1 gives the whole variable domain NAGVMQNPRHLVRRRGQEARLRCSPMKGHSHVYWYRQLPEEGLKFMVYLQKENIIDESGMPKERFSAEFPKEGPSILRIQQVVRGDSAAYFCASSAPPEAFFGQGTRLTVV.

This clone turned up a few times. CDR3 nucleotides: TGTGCCAGCAGTGTTGACGGGAACTCTGGAAACACCATATATTTT. It yields the protein CASSVDGNSGNTIYF. V gene TRBV27 combines with J gene TRBJ1-3; D unclear. Trimming cost V 5 bases and J 0 bases, with 11 bases left between them. Germline V gene data show CDR1 as MNHEY and CDR2 as SMNVEV (reference sequence). This CDR3 has 15 amino acids.

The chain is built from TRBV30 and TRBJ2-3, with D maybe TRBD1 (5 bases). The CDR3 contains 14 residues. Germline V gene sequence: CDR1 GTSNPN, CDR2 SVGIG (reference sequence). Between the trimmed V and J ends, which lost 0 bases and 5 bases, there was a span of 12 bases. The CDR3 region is CAWSVLKGKDTQYF. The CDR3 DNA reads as TGTGCCTGGAGTGTACTTAAGGGGAAAGATACGCAGTATTTT.

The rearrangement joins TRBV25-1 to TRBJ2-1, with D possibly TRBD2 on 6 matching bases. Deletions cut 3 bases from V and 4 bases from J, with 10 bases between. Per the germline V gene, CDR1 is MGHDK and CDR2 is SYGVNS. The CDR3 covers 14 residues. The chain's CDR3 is CASSDSREYNEQFF. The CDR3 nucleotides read TGTGCCAGCAGTGACTCCCGGGAGTACAATGAGCAGTTCTTC.

The CDR3: CASSYTLLAQDEQYF. CDR3 coding DNA: TGTGCCAGCAGTTACACGCTCCTGGCACAGGACGAGCAGTACTTC. The chain has TRBV6-5 and TRBJ2-7; a possible D gene is TRBD1 (5 bases). Germline assignment: CDR1 MNHEY and CDR2 SVGAGI. Trimming removed 2 bases from V and 5 bases from J, with 16 bases in between. This CDR3 spans 15 amino acids.

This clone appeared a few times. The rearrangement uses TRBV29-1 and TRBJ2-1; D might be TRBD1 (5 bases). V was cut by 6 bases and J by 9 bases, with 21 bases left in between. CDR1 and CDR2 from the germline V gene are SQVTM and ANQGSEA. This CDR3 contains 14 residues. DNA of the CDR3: TGCAGCGTCCCGGTGGCAGCCCTTAGGGGTGAGCAGTTCTTC. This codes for CSVPVAALRGEQFF.

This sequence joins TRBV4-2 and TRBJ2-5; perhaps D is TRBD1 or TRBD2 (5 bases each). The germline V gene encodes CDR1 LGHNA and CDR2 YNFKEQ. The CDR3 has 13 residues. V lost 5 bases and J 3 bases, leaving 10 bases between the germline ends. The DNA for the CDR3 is TGTGCCAGCAGCTCCCAGGGAGAAGAGACCCAGTACTTC. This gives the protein CASSSQGEETQYF.

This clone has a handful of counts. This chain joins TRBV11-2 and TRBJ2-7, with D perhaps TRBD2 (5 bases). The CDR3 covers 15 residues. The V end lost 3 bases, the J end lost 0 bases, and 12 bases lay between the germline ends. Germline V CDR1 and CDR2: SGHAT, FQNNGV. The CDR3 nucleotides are TGTGCCAGCAGCTTCGAGCTTGGGAGCTCCTACGAGCAGTACTTC. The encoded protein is CASSFELGSSYEQYF.

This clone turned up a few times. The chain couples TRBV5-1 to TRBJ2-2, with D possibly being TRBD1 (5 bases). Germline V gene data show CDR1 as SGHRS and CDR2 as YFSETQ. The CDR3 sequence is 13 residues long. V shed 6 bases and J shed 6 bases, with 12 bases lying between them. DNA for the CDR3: TGCGCCAGCACCACCCGACAGCCCGGGGAGCTGTTTTTT. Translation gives CASTTRQPGELFF.

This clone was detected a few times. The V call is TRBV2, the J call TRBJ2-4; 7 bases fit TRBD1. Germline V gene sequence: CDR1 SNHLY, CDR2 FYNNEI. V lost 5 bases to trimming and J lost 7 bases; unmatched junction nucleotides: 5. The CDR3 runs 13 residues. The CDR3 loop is CASSSTGWNIQYF. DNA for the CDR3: TGTGCCAGCAGTTCGACAGGGTGGAACATTCAGTACTTC.